The 2 T cell receptor beta chains below were found in one sample sequenced in a study of neurological immune-mediated disorders. TCRdb re-called the 5' RACE reads with MiXCR, one entry per CDR3 protein. The sample lists about 60,000 distinct CDR3 sequences, 8.5% to 10% occurring once. Time point of the sample: longitudinal time-point 2. Input material: PBMCs. Receptors were obtained from a man aged 25-45 years in good health.

The V call is TRBV18, the J call TRBJ1-4, with TRBD1 identical over 8 bases. The V gene's germline CDR1 is KGHSH and CDR2 LQKENI. The CDR3 length is 14 residues. Losses at the gene ends were 2 bases for V and 5 bases for J; bases not matched to a gene: 1. DNA for the CDR3: TGTGCCAGCTCACCAAGGACAGGGAATGAAAAACTGTTTTTT. It yields the protein CASSPRTGNEKLFF.

This clonotype was found many times. The genes are TRBV7-9 and TRBJ1-4; 7 bases line up with TRBD1. This CDR3 comprises 16 residues. The J segment lost 1 base and the V segment lost 5 bases, leaving 7 bases of the junction unmatched. CDR1 and CDR2 from the germline V gene are SEHNR and FQNEAQ (reference sequence). The CDR3: CASSIRTGVTNEKLFF. For the CDR3, the DNA is TGTGCCAGCAGCATCCGTACAGGGGTAACTAATGAAAAACTGTTTTTT.